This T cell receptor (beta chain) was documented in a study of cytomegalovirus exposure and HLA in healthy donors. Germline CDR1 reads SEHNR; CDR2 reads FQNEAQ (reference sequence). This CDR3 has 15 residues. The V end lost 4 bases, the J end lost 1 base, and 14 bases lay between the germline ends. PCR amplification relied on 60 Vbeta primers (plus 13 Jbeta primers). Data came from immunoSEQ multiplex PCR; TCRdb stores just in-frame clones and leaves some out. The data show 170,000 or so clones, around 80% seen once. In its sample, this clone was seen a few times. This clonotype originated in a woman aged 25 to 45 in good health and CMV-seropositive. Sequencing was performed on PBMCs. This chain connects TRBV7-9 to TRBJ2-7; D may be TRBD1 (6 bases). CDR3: CASSYASGESYEQYF. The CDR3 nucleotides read TGTGCCAGCAGCTATGCGTCAGGGGAGTCCTACGAGCAGTACTTC.